This TCR beta chain originates from a study of blood T cell repertoires in COVID-19. Study as a whole: Nucleic acid was either cDNA or gDNA, and it came from T cells, B-cell-depleted T cells, or PBMCs.

This clone was detected once. This table comes from immunoSEQ multiplex PCR, and its TCRdb copy is limited to in-frame clones, with some not included. This sample carries 65,000 to 95,000 clones, approximately 91% of them seen once, and the ten largest clones take roughly 12%. V was pared by 6 bases and J by 8 bases, with 9 bases of the junction left unmatched. Germline CDR1 is SNHLY and CDR2 is FYNNEI. This CDR3 contains 14 residues. The sample consisted of peripheral blood. The sequence came from an older man with active or convalescent COVID-19. The V and J genes are TRBV2 and TRBJ1-2, with 10 bases that match TRBD1. For the CDR3, the DNA is TGTGCCAGCAGCGCCCGACAGGGGGCAGTAGGCTACACCTTC. Protein: CASSARQGAVGYTF.